Listed below are T cell receptor beta chains from one sample, sequenced in a study of beta chain features in type 1 diabetes. Profiling relied on immunoSEQ multiplex PCR, and the TCRdb table lists in-frame clones only, not all of them. This repertoire shows hundreds of thousands of clones, over 9.5% found once; its top ten account for less than 0.02%. The sample was naive CD4+ T cells from blood. The receptor source for this set is a man aged 18 to 30 in good health. Both conserved end residues are part of each CDR3. Fields, in order: clone size, V gene, D gene, J gene, CDR3 DNA, CDR3 protein. D genes are given only for firm matches. A clone size is listed for some rows: how often the clone was seen (once, few, many), or a class if it is expanded.

abundance: -; v_gene: TRBV5-1; d_gene: -; j_gene: TRBJ1-2; CDR3nt: TGCGCCAGCAGCTCGTCGGGGAACTATGGCTACACCTTC; CDR3aa: CASSSSGNYGYTF
abundance: few; v_gene: TRBV28; d_gene: -; j_gene: TRBJ1-1; CDR3nt: TGTGCCAGCAGCTCGGCGGGGGTGAACACTGAAGCTTTCTTT; CDR3aa: CASSSAGVNTEAFF
abundance: -; v_gene: TRBV19; d_gene: -; j_gene: TRBJ2-7; CDR3nt: TGTGCCAGTAGTATCGGGGACTCCTACGAGCAGTACTTC; CDR3aa: CASSIGDSYEQYF
abundance: -; v_gene: TRBV9; d_gene: TRBD2; j_gene: TRBJ2-3; CDR3nt: TGTGCCAGCAGCGCCGGGACTAGCGGGAGCGCAGATACGCAGTATTTT; CDR3aa: CASSAGTSGSADTQYF
abundance: few; v_gene: TRBV6-5; d_gene: -; j_gene: TRBJ2-7; CDR3nt: TGTGCCAGCAGCAACGGAGCATATTTCTACGAGCAGTACTTC; CDR3aa: CASSNGAYFYEQYF
abundance: few; v_gene: TRBV15; d_gene: TRBD1; j_gene: TRBJ1-2; CDR3nt: TGTGCCACCAGCAGTAGTACAGGGGCGCCTATCAAGGGCTACACCTTC; CDR3aa: CATSSSTGAPIKGYTF
abundance: few; v_gene: TRBV7-2; d_gene: TRBD1; j_gene: TRBJ1-1; CDR3nt: TGTGCCAGCAGCTTAGGGACAGGGAGGGCGGCTTTCTTT; CDR3aa: CASSLGTGRAAFF
abundance: few; v_gene: TRBV6-4; d_gene: TRBD1; j_gene: TRBJ2-2; CDR3nt: TGTGCCAGCAGTGAAGGGACAGGGAACACCGGGGAGCTGTTTTTT; CDR3aa: CASSEGTGNTGELFF
abundance: -; v_gene: TRBV27; d_gene: TRBD2; j_gene: TRBJ2-2; CDR3nt: TGTGCCAGCAGTTTGTGGCTAGCGGGACCCACCGGGGAGCTGTTTTTT; CDR3aa: CASSLWLAGPTGELFF
abundance: many; v_gene: TRBV29-1; d_gene: -; j_gene: TRBJ2-5; CDR3nt: TGCAGCGCCTCCCAGGGGCAAGAGACCCAGTACTTC; CDR3aa: CSASQGQETQYF
abundance: -; v_gene: TRBV29-1; d_gene: -; j_gene: TRBJ1-2; CDR3nt: TGCAGCGCCATCTCGGCGGCCTATGGCTACACCTTC; CDR3aa: CSAISAAYGYTF
abundance: few; v_gene: TRBV15; d_gene: TRBD1; j_gene: TRBJ2-7; CDR3nt: TGTGCCACCAGCAGAAGAACAGGGGCTCGGCCCTACGAGCAGTACTTC; CDR3aa: CATSRRTGARPYEQYF
abundance: -; v_gene: TRBV6-6; d_gene: -; j_gene: TRBJ2-7; CDR3nt: TGTGCCAGCAGTTACCCGGAACAGGGCTACGAGCAGTACTTC; CDR3aa: CASSYPEQGYEQYF
abundance: few; v_gene: TRBV9; d_gene: -; j_gene: TRBJ2-1; CDR3nt: TGTGCCAGCAGCGCTGGGACTCGCTACAATGAGCAGTTCTTC; CDR3aa: CASSAGTRYNEQFF